This paragraph reports one T cell receptor (beta chain). Sequenced by immunoSEQ multiplex PCR; TCRdb stores in-frame clones only, minus some. The data contain roughly 200,000 clones, roughly 80% of them singletons. The sample belongs to a study of blood T cell repertoires in COVID-19. Trimming removed 8 bases from V and 2 bases from J; junction bases left unmatched: 9. This CDR3 is 14 amino acids long. Germline CDR1 reads SQVTM; CDR2 reads ANQGSEA. The rearrangement uses TRBV29-1 and TRBJ2-3; TRBD1 matches at 8 bases. Sequencing was carried out using peripheral blood. The TCR sequence derives from a middle-aged woman with COVID-19, enrolled during active disease. Written as DNA, the CDR3 is TGCAGCTTTTCAGGGGGCTTACCCACAGATACGCAGTATTTT. Translated: CSFSGGLPTDTQYF.